This T cell receptor (beta chain) was captured in a study of cytomegalovirus exposure and HLA in healthy donors. TCRdb's table, derived via immunoSEQ multiplex PCR, lists solely in-frame clones and lacks some. The repertoire holds about 110,000 clones, with 90% to 96% as singletons. The CDR3 covers 21 residues. Losses at the gene ends were 1 base for V and 3 bases for J; bases not matched to a gene: 20. Germline V lookup: CDR1 SNHLY, CDR2 FYNNEI. In regard to this clone: Its antigen remains unknown.

Study findings and constraints: The authors confirmed in vitro that a few CMV-associated chains were specific for CMV antigens. In the roughly 130 validation repertoires, a later analysis found that first-cohort TCR clusters tended to co-occur.

This TCR came from a woman between 18 and 30 years old in good health and CMV-seronegative. The genes are TRBV2 and TRBJ2-5; the match to TRBD2 covers 10 bases. Sequencing was carried out using PBMCs. CDR3 coding DNA: TGTGCCAGCAGTGAAGGGCTAGCGGGGGTCACGGAAGGGGTGCTTAAAGAGACCCAGTACTTC. Encoded protein: CASSEGLAGVTEGVLKETQYF.